The clone carrying this T cell receptor beta chain was found once. Seattle enrolled patients during active infection and tracked them longitudinally. Authors' processing steps: Using reference gene primer amplification, nucleated cell counts were estimated. The protocol was immunoSEQ multiplex PCR, while the TCRdb copy is restricted to in-frame clones and leaves out a portion. V and J calls and clone size are as listed in that table; D and trimming were resolved from the DNA. The sample includes some 120,000 clones, roughly 72% of them seen just once. CDR1 is MNHEY, CDR2 SMNVEV, per germline (reference sequence). V was clipped by 5 bases and J by 10 bases; unmatched bases: 10. The CDR3 covers 15 residues. This sample is drawn from a study of blood T cell repertoires in COVID-19. Study-wide context: COVID-19 samples, acute and convalescent, were from the United States, Italy and Spain. The cDNA or gDNA used as material had been derived from T cells, B-cell-depleted T cells, or PBMCs.

Material for sequencing was peripheral blood. J is TRBJ1-6 and V is TRBV27, with TRBD1 matching over 8 bases. This TCR was recovered from an older man with COVID-19, enrolled during active disease. CDR3: CASSPGQGPLSPLHF. CDR3 bases: TGTGCCAGCAGTCCCGGACAGGGCCCCCTCTCACCCCTCCACTTT.